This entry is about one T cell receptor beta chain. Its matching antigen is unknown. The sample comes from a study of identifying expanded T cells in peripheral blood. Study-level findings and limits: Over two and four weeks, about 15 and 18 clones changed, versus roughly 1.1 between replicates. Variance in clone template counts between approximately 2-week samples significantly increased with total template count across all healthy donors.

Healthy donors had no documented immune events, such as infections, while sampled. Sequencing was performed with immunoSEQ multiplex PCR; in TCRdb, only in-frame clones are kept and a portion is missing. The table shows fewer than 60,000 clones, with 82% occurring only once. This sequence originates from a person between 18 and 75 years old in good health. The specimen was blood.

CDR3 residues: CASTHDSDTQYF. The CDR3 DNA reads TGTGCCAGCACTCATGATTCAGATACGCAGTATTTT. The chain combines TRBV9 with TRBJ2-3; D uncertain. V shed 6 bases and J shed 4 bases, with 9 bases lying between them. The CDR3 contains 12 residues. The V gene's germline CDR1 is SGDLS and CDR2 YYNGEE.